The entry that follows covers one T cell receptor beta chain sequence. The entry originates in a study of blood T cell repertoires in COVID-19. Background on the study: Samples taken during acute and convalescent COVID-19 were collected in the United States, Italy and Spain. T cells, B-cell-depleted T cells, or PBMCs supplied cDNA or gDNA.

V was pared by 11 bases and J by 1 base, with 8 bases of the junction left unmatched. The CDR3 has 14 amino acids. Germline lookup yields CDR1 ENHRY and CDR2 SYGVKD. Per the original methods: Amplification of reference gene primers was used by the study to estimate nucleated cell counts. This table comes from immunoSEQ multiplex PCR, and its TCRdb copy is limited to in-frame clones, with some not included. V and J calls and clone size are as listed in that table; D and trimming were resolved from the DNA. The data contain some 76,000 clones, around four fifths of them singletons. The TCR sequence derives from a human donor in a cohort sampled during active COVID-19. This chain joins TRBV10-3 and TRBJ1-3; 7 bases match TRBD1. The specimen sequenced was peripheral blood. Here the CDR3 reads CAVTGTASGNTIYF. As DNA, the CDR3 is TGTGCCGTCACCGGGACAGCGTCTGGAAACACCATATATTTT.